Below, 3 T cell receptor beta chains from the same sample are listed, as sequenced in a study of blood T cell repertoires in COVID-19. Sequenced by immunoSEQ multiplex PCR; TCRdb stores in-frame clones only, minus some. Counted here are hundreds of thousands of clones, more than 80% occurring once; the ten biggest clones make up about 1.1%. Sequencing was performed on PBMCs or T cells enriched from blood (not recorded which). Every receptor here comes from a man aged 25 to 40 who had recovered from COVID-19.

The V gene is TRBV27, the J gene TRBJ1-2; D may be TRBD1 (5 bases). The CDR3 runs to 13 residues. The ends were cut back, 4 bases at V and 3 bases at J, with 9 bases in the middle. The germline gives CDR1 MNHEY, CDR2 SMNVEV (reference sequence). The CDR3 nucleotides are TGTGCCAGCAGTTCAAGGACATACTATGGCTACACCTTC. This encodes CASSSRTYYGYTF.

The J gene is TRBJ2-5, the V gene TRBV3-1 (or the pseudogene TRBV3-2); 8 nucleotides align to TRBD2. This CDR3 has 19 residues. Germline CDR1 and CDR2: LGHDT and YNNKEL (reference sequence). J gave up 1 base and V 1 base, and 14 bases lay outside the gene matches. The CDR3 DNA follows: TGTGCCAGCAGCCAAGTCTGGAGGGGTCGGAGCGGGAGCCAAGAGACCCAGTACTTC. It is translated as CASSQVWRGRSGSQETQYF.

CDR3: CASTWTTGEDTDTQYF. The CDR3 DNA sequence: TGTGCCAGCACCTGGACCACAGGGGAAGACACAGATACGCAGTATTTT. The J gene is TRBJ2-3, the V gene TRBV28; 7 nucleotides match TRBD1. The CDR3 is 16 residues long. CDR1 and CDR2 from the germline V gene are MDHEN and SYDVKM. With 7 bases clipped from V and 2 bases from J, the junction kept 12 bases outside the gene matches. Complete variable domain (other parts from reference TRBV28 and TRBJ2-3): DVKVTQSSRYLVKRTGEKVFLECVQDMDHENMFWYRQDPGLGLRLIYFSYDVKMKEKGDIPEGYSVSREKKERFSLILESASTNQTSMYLCASTWTTGEDTDTQYFGPGTRLTVL.